The entry below describes one T cell receptor (beta chain). This clonotype was seen a few times. No cognate antigen has been identified for it. Per-nucleotide qualities are absent, and no much larger clonotype sits a single base away. Every donor was a healthy Caucasian. The twin cohort consisted of three pairs of female monozygotic twins, all aged roughly 18 to 30 years. Peripheral blood mononuclear cells were used as the source from which RNA for TCR libraries was isolated. This sample is part of a study of identical twins (dated by TCRdb to 2016 to 2018). Notes on the research overall: TCR alpha and beta repertoires from monozygotic twins, unrelated adults of various ages and cord blood were deep-sequenced to test whether fetal clonotypes persist. To rule out contamination, replicate twin experiments were performed at different times with different library preparation protocols.

The CDR3 covers 13 residues, taking in both the cysteine and the phenylalanine. Only the CDR3 region is kept as DNA, spanning 39 bases read in frame from base 1. CDR1 and CDR2, per the germline V gene, are SQVTM and ANQGSEA. Trimming costs V 7 bases and J 6 bases, and their ends lie 16 bases apart. General findings and caveats noted by the study authors: Fewer insertions were carried by abundant cord blood beta clonotypes, a similar but weaker trend appeared in young adult naive repertoires, and no such trend appeared in memory repertoires. Compared with coincidental sharing between unrelated individuals, out-of-frame TCR alpha sequences shared between twins had an excess of sequences with low generation probability. The excess sharing between twins in beta out-of-frame sequences was weaker because fewer shared sequences reduced the signal-to-noise ratio. Recombination models systematically underestimated out-of-frame TCR alpha sharing in monozygotic twins but agreed with sharing between unrelated individuals. Conclusions relied on cross-sectional statistical analysis, since the same donors could not be followed over many years. Zero-insertion analyses could be partly confounded by invariant T cells such as MAIT and iNKT, although diverse VJ usage argued against such confounding for most clonotypes.

Libraries were constructed by 5' RACE. TCRdb names Illumina HiSeq 2000 as the instrument used. A universal primer binding site was added through template switching, and the final cDNA carried a unique molecular identifier so that TCR cDNA molecules could be counted accurately. Specific primers in the conserved constant-segment region were used to synthesize first-strand cDNA for the TCR alpha and beta chains. Each cDNA library was double barcoded, with a SMART-Mk sample barcode plus Illumina barcodes, to control for contamination. TruSeq adapter sequences along with Illumina sample barcodes were introduced in two successive PCR steps. The Illumina HiSeq platform was used with custom primers to sequence TCR alpha and beta cDNA libraries. The original pipeline was this. Unique molecular identifiers were extracted from raw reads with MiGEC, and CDR3 positions were determined with MiXCR. For each individual, recombination models were inferred using an EM algorithm with the repgenHMM and IGoR tools. Shared clonotype analysis was performed with the tcR package in R, normalizing sharing by the product of cloneset sizes. To study raw recombination without the effects of thymic and clonal selection, out-of-frame nonproductive sequences were analyzed. The public reads were reanalyzed by TCRdb: fastp trimming at Q25, MiXCR alignment, in-frame beta chains only. Identical CDR3 protein sequences are pooled into one entry, listed with their most common genes and DNA. In this record, the V and J calls reflect TCRdb's handling and not the investigators' own analysis. Here the sample has about 790,000 distinct CDR3 sequences; over 15% occur a single time. The top ten clonotypes cover around 13% of the sample.

Another study also made use of these data, one on T cells expressing NK-cell markers. Per that second paper: Three sorted T-cell subsets (CD3+CD56+NKG2C+, CD3+CD56+NKG2C- and CD3+CD56-NKG2C+) from about 8 donors had their TCR beta-chain repertoires profiled. Of the eight sequenced donors, seven were found to be HCMV-seropositive and one was found to be HCMV-seronegative. In several experiments an anti-gammadeltaTCR antibody was added to restrict sorting to alphabetaTCR-expressing T cells. In a handful of donors, the dominant CD3+CD56+NKG2C+ clonotypes ranked among the top 10 CD8+ clonotypes, making up about 1.0-7.5% of CD8+ T cells. Those dominant clonotypes were again the most abundant among CD3+CD56-NKG2C+ cells in a handful of donors, at roughly 25-65%. Whether the expanded NKG2C-expressing T cell clones were specific for HCMV antigens remained unclear. Randomly selected healthy volunteers, three men and five women, were used as the eight sequenced donors. HCMV-specific IgG was detected in serum with a commercial ELISA kit to determine HCMV serostatus. For several donors, bulk peripheral blood T-cell repertoires were additionally sequenced from unsorted PBMC. Reads were demultiplexed and grouped by UMI with MIGEC, and clonotypes were assembled and quantified with MiTCR. To exclude erroneous sequences, any TCR cDNA sequence not supported by at least two reads was discarded. The tcR package was used for downstream repertoire analysis, and clonotypes were matched between fractions using CDR3 nucleotide sequence together with V segment. VDJmatch was used to annotate antigen specificity against VDJdb, with one amino acid substitution in CDR3 allowed.

Sequences were obtained from PBMCs. This receptor was taken from a woman between 18 and 29 years old in good health. Recombination joined TRBV29-1 with TRBJ1-5; confidence is insufficient to name the D gene. The DNA sequence reads TGCAGCGGGCAACAGTGTCGGGGTCAGCCCCAGCATTTT. Its coded protein is CSGQQCRGQPQHF.